The entry below describes one TCR beta chain. The data stem from a study of control samples from healthy donors and cancer patients. Method: immunoSEQ multiplex PCR; TCRdb's copy keeps in-frame clones and lacks some. Among 90,000 to 100,000 clones listed, about 88% were seen once. The specimen sequenced was PBMCs. This receptor was taken from a man between 70 and 80 years old with lung cancer.

CDR3 residues: CASSYSTSGPYEQYF. CDR3 nucleotides: TGTGCCAGCAGTTACTCGACTAGCGGCCCCTACGAGCAGTACTTC. This chain uses TRBV6-5 with TRBJ2-7; TRBD2 aligns across 9 bases. V gave up 0 bases and J gave up 2 bases; unmatched junction bases: 2. Looked up from germline, CDR1 is MNHEY and CDR2 is SVGAGI. This CDR3 is built from 15 residues.